The 14 T cell receptor beta chains listed next were all sequenced from one sample in a study of glioma-infiltrating T cells. Using RNA template, CDR3s of TCR alpha and beta were amplified with iRepertoire arm-PCR. TCRdb re-called the multiplex PCR reads with MiXCR, one entry per CDR3 protein. The sample carries tens of thousands of distinct CDR3 sequences, approximately 42% recorded once. Sequencing was done on a sample of glioma tissue, nonneoplastic brain tissue, or PBMCs (not recorded which). The receptors here all came from a human donor with low-grade glioma or glioblastoma, undergoing nonglioma brain surgery, or in good health (not recorded which).

This clonotype was detected only a few times. The chain links TRBV12-5 to TRBJ2-2; D not certain. Germline V gives CDR1 LGHNT, CDR2 FRNRAP. Trimming stripped 1 base from V and 7 bases from J, with 7 bases between. The CDR3 sequence is 13 residues long. DNA of the CDR3: TGTGCTAGTGGTTTGGAATCCGTCGGGGAGCTGTTTTTT. It translates to CASGLESVGELFF.

The rearrangement uses TRBV19 and TRBJ1-5; D might be TRBD1 (5 bases). Between the trimmed V and J ends, which lost 4 bases and 2 bases, there was a span of 15 bases. Germline-derived CDR1 and CDR2 are LNHDA and SQIVND (reference sequence). The CDR3 has 16 residues. The CDR3 reads CASSNYKTAGNQPQHF. DNA of the CDR3: TGTGCCAGTAGTAACTACAAGACAGCGGGCAATCAGCCCCAGCATTTT.

This clonotype was found a few times. Being one base from a much bigger clone, this may be a read error. CDR3 bases: TGTGCCAGCAGCTCAATAGGCACCGGGGCGGATTACAATGAGCAGTTCTTC. Its translation: CASSSIGTGADYNEQFF. This sequence joins TRBV7-6 and TRBJ2-1; D possibly matches TRBD1 or TRBD2 (5 bases each). V was cut by 4 bases and J by 4 bases, with 20 bases left in between. The length of the CDR3 is 17 residues. Germline V gene sequence: CDR1 SGHVS, CDR2 FNYEAQ.

The chain joins TRBV5-5 to TRBJ1-4; 7 nucleotides match TRBD1. The CDR3 is 14 amino acids. J gave up 3 bases and V 2 bases, and 1 base lay outside the gene matches. Per germline, CDR1 SGHKS and CDR2 YYEKEE (reference sequence). CDR3 bases: TGTGCCAGCAGCTTTGACAGGGCTAATGAAAAACTGTTTTTT. Translating gives CASSFDRANEKLFF.

Many counts were recorded for this clonotype. The genes are TRBV7-6 and TRBJ2-3, with 9 nucleotides matching TRBD2. The CDR3 extends over 15 amino acids. Germline CDR1 is SGHVS and CDR2 is FNYEAQ. Unmatched junction bases numbered 6, after V lost 3 bases and J lost 5 bases. The DNA of the CDR3 is TGTGCCAGCAGCTTTTCTAGCGGGACGTTAGATACGCAGTATTTT. It is translated as CASSFSSGTLDTQYF.

In the case of this clonotype: A junction boundary mismatches the germline segment, possibly from a read error. The CDR3 here is CASSQQTLSGGENEEFF. The CDR3 coding sequence is TGTGCCAGCAGTCAGCAAACCCTATCGGGAGGAGAGAATGAGGAGTTCTTC. This chain joins TRBV6-1 and TRBJ2-1; 7 bases map to TRBD2. CDR1 and CDR2 from the germline V gene are MNHNS and SASEGT. CDR3 length: 17 residues.

Turning to this clonotype: This may stem from a read error, because a much larger clone lies one nucleotide away. The chain is built from TRBV5-4 and TRBJ2-3; 13 nucleotides align to TRBD2. Trimming took 1 base from V and 0 from J; bases not matched to a gene: 2. Germline V CDR1 and CDR2: SGHNT, YYREEE (reference sequence). The CDR3 covers 17 residues. The CDR3 DNA reads as TGTGCCAGCAGCTTGAGGGGACTAGCGGGGAGCACAGATACGCAGTATTTT. This translates into CASSLRGLAGSTDTQYF.

This clonotype appeared many times. This chain connects TRBV19 to TRBJ2-2; D gene ambiguous. V was pared by 3 bases and J by 5 bases, with 10 bases between. Germline V CDR1 and CDR2: LNHDA, SQIVND (reference sequence). The CDR3 runs 14 residues. In nucleotides, the CDR3 is TGTGCCAGTAGTATTGTCAGTAGGACCGGGGAGCTGTTTTTT. Amino acids: CASSIVSRTGELFF. The full variable domain, rest sourced from reference TRBV19 and TRBJ2-2, is DGGITQSPKYLFRKEGQNVTLSCEQNLNHDAMYWYRQDPGQGLRLIYYSQIVNDFQKGDIAEGYSVSREKKESFPLTVTSAQKNPTAFYLCASSIVSRTGELFFGEGSRLTVL.

Ten or more counts support this clonotype. The V gene is TRBV7-6, the J gene TRBJ2-7, with D possibly matching TRBD2 (6 bases). This CDR3 has 13 residues. Germline V gives CDR1 SGHVS, CDR2 FNYEAQ. The V and J ends lost 5 bases and 1 base respectively, with 9 bases between them. CDR3 DNA sequence: TGTGCCAGCAGCCCAGGGACTTCCTACGAGCAGTACTTC. Encoded protein: CASSPGTSYEQYF.

This clonotype was found once. One end of the junction varies from germline; a read error may be responsible. This chain uses TRBV27 with TRBJ1-5; 9 bases agree with TRBD1. The germline V gene has CDR1 MNHEY and CDR2 SMNVEV (reference sequence). This CDR3 comprises 16 residues. CDR3 DNA: TGTGCTAGCATTCCGGACCCCGGGACAGGGCCGAGGCCCCAGCATTTT. This translates into CASIPDPGTGPRPQHF.

Many counts were recorded for this clonotype. This chain uses TRBV7-2 with TRBJ2-4; D is undetermined. The ends were cut back, 4 bases at V and 0 bases at J, with 7 bases in the middle. In germline, CDR1 is SGHTA, CDR2 FQGNSA. This CDR3 contains 14 residues. DNA for the CDR3: TGTGCCAGCAGCTCTTCGGTAGCCAAAAACATTCAGTACTTC. It encodes CASSSSVAKNIQYF.

This clonotype has more than one count but fewer than ten. Given a much more abundant clone one base away, this may be a read error. The chain has TRBV29-1 and TRBJ1-1; maybe TRBD1 (6 bases). The length of the CDR3 is 10 residues. Germline CDR1 SQVTM, CDR2 ANQGSEA. CDR3 in DNA: TGCGGCGTTATAGGGCAGGGGGCTTTCTTT. Protein product: CGVIGQGAFF.

The sample holds many counts of this clonotype. The V gene is TRBV2, the J gene TRBJ2-7; unclear D gene. The germline gives CDR1 SNHLY, CDR2 FYNNEI. The ends were cut back, 4 bases at V and 6 bases at J, with 4 bases in the middle. The CDR3 is made up of 10 amino acids. In nucleotides, the CDR3 is TGTGCCAGCAGTGGAGTCGAGCAGTACTTC. It is translated as CASSGVEQYF.

This clonotype appeared many times. The chain employs TRBV11-2 and TRBJ1-1; D perhaps matches TRBD1 (6 bases). The CDR3 extends over 14 amino acids. Germline assignment: CDR1 SGHAT and CDR2 FQNNGV. DNA of the CDR3: TGTGCAGAACACGGGGGCCAGGGGAAAACTGAAGCTTTCTTT. Amino acid sequence: CAEHGGQGKTEAFF.